This T cell receptor (beta chain) was captured in a study of T cell changes during pregnancy in multiple sclerosis. The CDR3 consists of 18 residues. V dropped 5 bases and J dropped 0; count of bases not matched to a gene: 12. Germline CDR1 GTSNPN, CDR2 SVGIG (reference sequence). The method was immunoSEQ multiplex PCR; TCRdb's version includes in-frame clones alone and lacks a portion of them. The sample includes 49,000 or so clones, approximately 94% of them seen just once. The TCR was taken from a female donor with multiple sclerosis, enrolled in a pregnancy study. This specimen consisted of CD8+ T cells from peripheral blood mononuclear cells, obtained before pregnancy. The chain is built from TRBV30 and TRBJ2-7; 14 bases are a match to TRBD2. CDR3 sequence reads: CAWGLTGTSGSNSYEQYF. The CDR3 bases are TGTGCCTGGGGACTAACAGGGACTAGCGGGAGTAACTCCTACGAGCAGTACTTC.